In this sample, the clone carrying this T cell receptor beta chain turned up many times. The data originate from a study of neurological immune-mediated disorders. V was shortened by 2 bases and J by 3 bases, with 7 bases between the two germline ends. The CDR3 is 13 amino acids. Per the germline V gene, CDR1 is SGHVS and CDR2 is FQNEAQ. 5'RACE employing 10-nucleotide random UMIs yielded the cDNA. TCRdb itself ran the 5' RACE reads through MiXCR, one entry per CDR3 protein. The sample contains 85,000 to 90,000 distinct CDR3 sequences, roughly 3.3% of which appear only once. This rearrangement joins TRBV7-8 to TRBJ2-5; D remains unclear. What was sequenced was PBMCs. The sequence was obtained from a woman in her forties or fifties with multiple sclerosis. CDR3 loop: CASSLSREETQYF. The CDR3, as DNA: TGTGCCAGCAGCTTATCACGCGAAGAGACCCAGTACTTC.